This passage covers 28 T cell receptor beta chains from one sample sequenced in a study of CD8 T cells in Susac syndrome. RNA was extracted with the RNeasy kit, and a quantity of roughly 0.45 to 1 ug was reverse transcribed using random hexamers. Using its own MiXCR run on the immunoSEQ multiplex PCR reads, TCRdb lists one record per CDR3 protein. Of some 150,000 distinct CDR3 sequences listed, roughly 95% are singletons. Sequencing used CD8+ T cells from PBMCs. The receptors shown here come from a human donor with multiple sclerosis.

The CDR3 loop reads CASGQRSFTEAFF. In nucleotides, the CDR3 is TGTGCCAGCGGACAAAGGAGTTTCACTGAAGCTTTCTTT. The rearrangement joins TRBV13 to TRBJ1-1; D is possibly TRBD1 (5 bases). CDR3 length: 13 residues. CDR1 and CDR2 (germline): PRHDT, FYEKMQ (reference sequence). V lost 8 bases and J 4 bases, leaving 14 bases between the germline ends.

The chain combines TRBV20-1 with TRBJ2-1; 9 bases match TRBD2. The CDR3 runs to 15 residues. Unmatched junction bases numbered 4, after V lost 0 bases and J lost 4 bases. Germline values: CDR1 DFQATT, CDR2 SNEGSKA (reference sequence). CDR3 bases: TGCAGTGCTAGAGATCAGCGGGGGGCGTACAATGAGCAGTTCTTC. Protein: CSARDQRGAYNEQFF.

V and J are TRBV12-5 and TRBJ1-5; possibly TRBD1 for D (5 bases). Between the trimmed V and J ends, which lost 6 bases and 1 base, there was a span of 13 bases. The CDR3 totals 15 residues. The germline V gene has CDR1 LGHNT and CDR2 FRNRAP. The CDR3 DNA is TGTGCTAGTGGGGGTGCGGAGGGGAGCAATCAGCCCCAGCATTTT. This encodes CASGGAEGSNQPQHF.

The chain employs TRBV19 and TRBJ2-1, with D possibly being TRBD1 or TRBD2 (5 bases each). From germline, CDR1 is LNHDA and CDR2 SQIVND (reference sequence). Trimming took off 5 bases at V and 6 bases at J, with 11 bases between the two ends. CDR3 size: 13 residues. In DNA form, the CDR3 reads TGTGCCAGTAGTGCCGATGGGGGCAATGAGCAGTTCTTC. It specifies CASSADGGNEQFF.

This chain joins TRBV4-1 and TRBJ1-2; TRBD1 is a possible D gene (6 bases). V was shortened by 0 bases and J by 2 bases, with 19 bases between the two germline ends. The CDR3 has 18 amino acids. Per the germline V gene, CDR1 is MGHRA and CDR2 is YSYEKL. This CDR3 reads CASSQDGEQPRGNYGYTF. In nucleotides, the CDR3 is TGCGCCAGCAGCCAAGATGGGGAACAGCCGAGGGGGAACTATGGCTACACCTTC.

V is TRBV19 and J is TRBJ2-7; TRBD1 might be the D (7 bases). The V gene lost 2 bases and the J gene lost 0 bases, with 14 bases spanning the gap. Germline V gene data show CDR1 as LNHDA and CDR2 as SQIVND (reference sequence). This CDR3 spans 16 amino acids. The CDR3 bases are TGTGCCAGTAGTATAACTCACAGGGGACTCTCCTACGAGCAGTACTTC. Amino acid sequence: CASSITHRGLSYEQYF.

A single count supports this clonotype. The rearrangement joins TRBV12-3 or TRBV12-4 to TRBJ1-6; tentative D call: TRBD1 (6 bases). V shed 5 bases and J shed 13 bases, with 15 bases lying between them. The CDR3 is 13 residues long. In DNA, the CDR3 is TGTGCCAGCAGTCCTTTGGGGGCGTATCCCCTCCACTTT. Its protein is CASSPLGAYPLHF.

As concerns this clonotype: Mismatch with germline at one junction end may stem from a read error. The chain uses TRBV6-8 and TRBJ2-3, with 8 bases fitting TRBD1. This CDR3 region has 17 residues. Per the germline V gene, CDR1 is MNHGY and CDR2 is SAAAGT. DNA for the CDR3: TGTGCCAGCAGTTACCAAGACAGGGGACAGAACACAGATACGCAATATTTT. Translated: CASSYQDRGQNTDTQYF.

The V and J genes are TRBV12-3 or TRBV12-4 and TRBJ2-1; no clear D. The CDR3 length is 11 residues. Trimming cost V 6 bases and J 10 bases, with 10 bases left between them. CDR3 loop: CASSLAEEQFF. The CDR3 DNA reads as TGTGCCAGCAGCCTGGCCGAGGAGCAGTTCTTC.

This chain connects TRBV20-1 to TRBJ2-1; unclear D gene. CDR1 is DFQATT and CDR2 is SNEGSKA in the germline V gene (reference sequence). V gave up 0 bases and J gave up 9 bases, with 9 bases separating them. This CDR3 is built from 12 residues. The CDR3 is CSARDLGSEQFF. In DNA form, the CDR3 reads TGCAGTGCTAGAGATCTGGGCAGTGAGCAGTTCTTC.

The chain carries TRBV7-3 and TRBJ2-3; D is ambiguous. The germline gives CDR1 SGHTA, CDR2 FQGTGA. CDR3 length equals 16 residues. V shed 1 base and J shed 5 bases, with 16 bases lying between them. Here the CDR3 DNA reads TGTGCCAGCAGCTTAAGAACGGGTGGGGTCATAGATACGCAGTATTTT. Protein sequence: CASSLRTGGVIDTQYF.

The rearrangement joins TRBV7-9 to TRBJ2-7, with a possible D match to TRBD2 (6 bases). Germline V lookup: CDR1 SEHNR, CDR2 FQNEAQ (reference sequence). The CDR3 extends over 14 amino acids. Trimming removed 4 bases at V and 4 bases at J, with 14 bases between. The CDR3 DNA is TGTGCCAGCAGCTACCAGGGACGGGGGTACGAGCAGTACTTC. Translation gives CASSYQGRGYEQYF.

This chain joins TRBV20-1 and TRBJ1-2; a possible D gene is TRBD1 (6 bases). CDR1 DFQATT and CDR2 SNEGSKA come from the germline V gene (reference sequence). V lost 0 bases, J lost 4 bases, and 15 bases lay in between. The CDR3 covers 15 residues. The CDR3 DNA reads as TGCAGTGCTAGAGATCAGGCAGGGGCACCCTATGGCTACACCTTC. Amino acid sequence: CSARDQAGAPYGYTF.

The V gene is TRBV7-9, the J gene TRBJ1-5; no reliable D call. The ends were cut back, 1 base at V and 11 bases at J, with 6 bases in the middle. The CDR3 runs to 11 residues. CDR1 is SEHNR, CDR2 FQNEAQ, per germline (reference sequence). The CDR3 loop reads CASSLGQTQHF. As DNA, the CDR3 is TGTGCCAGCAGCTTAGGGCAGACCCAGCATTTT.

The rearrangement links TRBV29-1 to TRBJ1-1, with D possibly TRBD1 on 6 matching bases. Between the trimmed V and J ends, which lost 3 bases and 0 bases, there was a span of 8 bases. Germline loops: CDR1 SQVTM, CDR2 ANQGSEA. The CDR3 extends over 13 amino acids. CDR3 coding DNA: TGCAGCGTTGAGGGGGGCTTGAACACTGAAGCTTTCTTT. Translating gives CSVEGGLNTEAFF.

The V gene is TRBV21-1, the J gene TRBJ2-7; TRBD2, the table's D call, was not compared with the DNA. TRBV21-1 is annotated as a pseudogene. The CDR3 has 12 residues. The CDR3 DNA follows: TGTGCCAGCAATCGGGCCCTCTACGAGCAGTACGTC. Amino acid sequence: CASNRALYEQYV.

The chain couples TRBV7-9 to TRBJ2-5, with 9 bases matching TRBD1. The junction had 1 base not matched to a gene; V was cut back by 5 bases and J by 6 bases. The CDR3 totals 12 residues. The germline gives CDR1 SEHNR, CDR2 FQNEAQ (reference sequence). The CDR3 DNA reads TGTGCCAGCAGCGGGACAGGGAAGACCCAGTACTTC. Translating it yields CASSGTGKTQYF.

The CDR3 sequence: CASSQEGQGTPQHF. The CDR3 DNA sequence: TGCGCCAGCAGCCAAGAGGGACAGGGGACGCCCCAGCATTTT. The chain uses TRBV4-1 and TRBJ1-5; 10 bases align to TRBD1. CDR3 length: 14 amino acids. Germline CDR1 and CDR2: MGHRA and YSYEKL. V dropped 0 bases and J dropped 9; count of bases not matched to a gene: 2.

J is TRBJ2-7 and V is TRBV7-8; 9 bases align to TRBD1. The J segment lost 1 base and the V segment lost 5 bases, leaving 6 bases of the junction unmatched. Looked up from germline, CDR1 is SGHVS and CDR2 is FQNEAQ. The CDR3 spans 15 residues. CDR3 loop: CASSAGTGWSYEQYV. The CDR3 nucleotides are TGTGCCAGCAGCGCAGGGACAGGGTGGTCCTACGAGCAGTACGTC.

This sequence joins TRBV15 and TRBJ2-4; D uncertain. This CDR3 is built from 16 residues. The germline V gene has CDR1 LNHNV and CDR2 YYDKDF (reference sequence). Trimming removed 1 base from V and 1 base from J, with 11 bases in between. CDR3 loop: CATSRVTSSAKNIQYF. CDR3 nucleotide sequence: TGTGCCACCAGCAGAGTGACTTCGTCGGCCAAAAACATTCAGTACTTC.

This clonotype was seen more than once but under ten times. This sequence joins TRBV11-1 and TRBJ2-7; 8 nucleotides match TRBD1. J gave up 6 bases and V 3 bases, and 7 bases lay outside the gene matches. The CDR3 is 14 residues long. Germline V lookup: CDR1 SGHAT, CDR2 FQDESV (reference sequence). The DNA of the CDR3 is TGTGCCAGCAGCTTCATAGGACAGGGAGTCGAGCAGTACTTC. Its protein product is CASSFIGQGVEQYF. Supplemented by reference TRBV11-1 and TRBJ2-7, the full variable domain reads EAEVAQSPRYKITEKSQAVAFWCDPISGHATLYWYRQILGQGPELLVQFQDESVVDDSQLPKDRFSAERLKGVDSTLKIQPAELGDSAMYLCASSFIGQGVEQYFGPGTRLTVT.

The rearrangement links TRBV30 to TRBJ1-2; TRBD1 aligns across 7 bases. The length of the CDR3 is 13 residues. J was trimmed by 4 bases and V by 2 bases; bases with no gene match: 4. CDR1 GTSNPN and CDR2 SVGIG come from the germline V gene (reference sequence). The CDR3 region has the DNA TGTGCCTGGAGTCCAGGACAGGTCTATGGCTACACCTTC. This gives the protein CAWSPGQVYGYTF.

The V call is TRBV12-3 or TRBV12-4, the J call TRBJ2-7, with D perhaps TRBD1 (6 bases). This CDR3 is 13 amino acids long. V was shortened by 6 bases and J by 5 bases, with 14 bases between the two germline ends. CDR3 in amino acids: CASSFTGWDEQYV. The CDR3 region has the DNA TGTGCCAGCAGCTTTACAGGGTGGGACGAGCAGTACGTC.

The J gene is TRBJ1-1, the V gene TRBV15; perhaps TRBD1 as D (5 bases). CDR1 is LNHNV and CDR2 is YYDKDF in the germline V gene (reference sequence). V lost 0 bases to trimming and J lost 4 bases, with 12 bases between them. The length of the CDR3 is 15 residues. Here the CDR3 DNA reads TGTGCCACCAGCAGAGATCGAGGGGTTGCCACTGAAGCTTTCTTT. Amino acids: CATSRDRGVATEAFF.

This rearrangement joins TRBV29-1 to TRBJ1-2; D is uncertain. V lost 5 bases, J lost 1 base, and 17 bases lay in between. The germline CDR1 and CDR2 sequences are SQVTM and ANQGSEA. The CDR3 runs to 15 residues. As DNA, the CDR3 is TGCAGCGTTCCTCTGGGGTTGTTGGGTAACTATGGCTACACCTTC. Amino acids: CSVPLGLLGNYGYTF.

In this sample, this clonotype turned up once. The chain couples TRBV29-1 to TRBJ1-2, with D maybe TRBD1 (5 bases). Germline V gene data show CDR1 as SQVTM and CDR2 as ANQGSEA. The CDR3 sequence is 11 residues long. Written as DNA, the CDR3 is TGCGCCTTGGGGGGTGACTATGGCTACACCTTC. Translated: CALGGDYGYTF.

The chain uses TRBV30 and TRBJ2-1; 7 positions agree with TRBD2. CDR1 and CDR2 from the germline V gene are GTSNPN and SVGIG (reference sequence). The CDR3 totals 14 residues. J lost 6 bases, V lost 5 bases, and 10 bases had no gene match. This CDR3 reads CAWQPSGAFNEQFF. The CDR3 DNA is TGTGCCTGGCAACCGAGCGGGGCCTTCAATGAGCAGTTCTTC.

CDR3 nucleotides: TGCAGCGTTGAATCAGACACCGGGGAGCTGTTTTTT. Translation: CSVESDTGELFF. The chain is built from TRBV29-1 and TRBJ2-2, with D hard to call. Trimming took off 2 bases at V and 3 bases at J, with 4 bases between the two ends. Germline V lookup: CDR1 SQVTM, CDR2 ANQGSEA. This CDR3 contains 12 residues.